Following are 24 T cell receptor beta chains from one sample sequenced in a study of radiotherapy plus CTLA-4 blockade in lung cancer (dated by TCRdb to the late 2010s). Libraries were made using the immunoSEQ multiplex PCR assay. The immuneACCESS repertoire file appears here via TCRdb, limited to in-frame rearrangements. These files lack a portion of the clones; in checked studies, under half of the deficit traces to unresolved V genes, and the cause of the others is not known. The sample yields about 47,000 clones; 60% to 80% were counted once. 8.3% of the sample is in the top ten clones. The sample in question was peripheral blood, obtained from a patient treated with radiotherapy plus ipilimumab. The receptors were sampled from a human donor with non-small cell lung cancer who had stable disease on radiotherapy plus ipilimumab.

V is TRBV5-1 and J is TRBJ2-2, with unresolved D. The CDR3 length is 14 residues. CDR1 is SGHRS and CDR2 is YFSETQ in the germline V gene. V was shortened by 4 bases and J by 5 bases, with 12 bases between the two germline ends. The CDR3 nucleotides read TGCGCCAGCAGCACTACCGTAGTTACCGGGGAGCTGTTTTTT. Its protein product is CASSTTVVTGELFF.

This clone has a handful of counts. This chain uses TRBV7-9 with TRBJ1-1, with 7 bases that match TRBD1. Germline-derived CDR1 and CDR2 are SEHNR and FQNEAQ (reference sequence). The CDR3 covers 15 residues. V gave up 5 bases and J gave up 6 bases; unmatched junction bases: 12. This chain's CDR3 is CASSLRQGKFAEAFF. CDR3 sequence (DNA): TGTGCCAGCAGCCTCCGACAGGGAAAGTTCGCTGAAGCTTTCTTT.

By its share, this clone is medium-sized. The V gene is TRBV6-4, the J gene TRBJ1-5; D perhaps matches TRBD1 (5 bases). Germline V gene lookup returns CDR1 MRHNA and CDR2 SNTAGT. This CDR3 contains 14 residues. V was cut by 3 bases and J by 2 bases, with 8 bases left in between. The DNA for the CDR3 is TGTGCCAGCAGTGAAGGGGAAGGCAATCAGCCCCAGCATTTT. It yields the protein CASSEGEGNQPQHF.

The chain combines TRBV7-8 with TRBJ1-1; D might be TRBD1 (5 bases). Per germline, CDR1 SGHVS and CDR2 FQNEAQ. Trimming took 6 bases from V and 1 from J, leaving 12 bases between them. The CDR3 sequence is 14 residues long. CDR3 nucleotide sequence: TGTGCCAGCAGACTGACAGAGGCGAACACTGAAGCTTTCTTT. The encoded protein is CASRLTEANTEAFF.

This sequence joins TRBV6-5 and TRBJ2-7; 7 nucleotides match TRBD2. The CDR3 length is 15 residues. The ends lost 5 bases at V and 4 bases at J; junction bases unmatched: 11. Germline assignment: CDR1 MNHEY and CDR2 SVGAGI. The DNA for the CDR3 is TGTGCCAGCAGTCCTCGGGGAGGGAAGGATTACGAGCAGTACTTC. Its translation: CASSPRGGKDYEQYF.

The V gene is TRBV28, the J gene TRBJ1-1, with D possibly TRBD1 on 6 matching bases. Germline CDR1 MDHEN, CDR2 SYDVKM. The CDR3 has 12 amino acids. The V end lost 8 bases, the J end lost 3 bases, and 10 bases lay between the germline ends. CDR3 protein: CASGQTDTEAFF. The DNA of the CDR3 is TGTGCCAGCGGACAGACGGACACTGAAGCTTTCTTT.

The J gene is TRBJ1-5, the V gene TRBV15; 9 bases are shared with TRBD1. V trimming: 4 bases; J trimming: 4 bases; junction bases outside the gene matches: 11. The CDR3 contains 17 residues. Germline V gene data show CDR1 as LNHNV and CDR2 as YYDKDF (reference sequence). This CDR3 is CATSTTQGATRNQPQHF. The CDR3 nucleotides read TGTGCCACCAGCACAACACAGGGGGCGACTAGAAATCAGCCCCAGCATTTT. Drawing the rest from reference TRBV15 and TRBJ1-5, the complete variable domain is DAMVIQNPRYQVTQFGKPVTLSCSQTLNHNVMYWYQQKSSQAPKLLFHYYDKDFNNEADTPDNFQSRRPNTSFCFLDIRSPGLGDTAMYLCATSTTQGATRNQPQHFGDGTRLSIL.

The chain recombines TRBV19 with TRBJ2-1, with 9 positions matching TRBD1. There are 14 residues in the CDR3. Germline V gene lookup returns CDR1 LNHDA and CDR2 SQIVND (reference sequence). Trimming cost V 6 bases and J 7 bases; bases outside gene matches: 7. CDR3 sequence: CASSSGTGTNEQFF. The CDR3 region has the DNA TGTGCCAGTAGCTCCGGGACAGGGACTAATGAGCAGTTCTTC.

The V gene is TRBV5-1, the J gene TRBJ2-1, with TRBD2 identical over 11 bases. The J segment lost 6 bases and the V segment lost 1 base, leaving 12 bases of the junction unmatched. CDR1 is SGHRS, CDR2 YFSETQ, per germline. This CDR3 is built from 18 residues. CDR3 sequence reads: CASSLLAGGQWGFNEQFF. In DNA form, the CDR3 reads TGCGCCAGCAGCTTGCTAGCGGGGGGTCAATGGGGCTTCAATGAGCAGTTCTTC.

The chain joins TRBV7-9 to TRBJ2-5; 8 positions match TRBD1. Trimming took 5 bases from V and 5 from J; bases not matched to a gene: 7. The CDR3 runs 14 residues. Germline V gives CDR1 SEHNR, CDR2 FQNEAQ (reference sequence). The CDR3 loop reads CASSNSDRDETQYF. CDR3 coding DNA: TGTGCCAGCAGCAACTCGGACAGGGATGAGACCCAGTACTTC.

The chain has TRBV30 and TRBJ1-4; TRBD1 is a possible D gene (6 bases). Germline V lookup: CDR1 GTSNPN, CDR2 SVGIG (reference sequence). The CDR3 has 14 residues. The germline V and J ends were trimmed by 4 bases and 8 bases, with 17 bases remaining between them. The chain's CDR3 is CAWMSPGTGEKLFF. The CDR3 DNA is TGTGCCTGGATGTCCCCGGGAACAGGGGAAAAACTGTTTTTT.

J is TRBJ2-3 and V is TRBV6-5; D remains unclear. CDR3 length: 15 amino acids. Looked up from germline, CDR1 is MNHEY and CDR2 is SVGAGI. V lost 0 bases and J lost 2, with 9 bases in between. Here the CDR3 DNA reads TGTGCCAGCAGTTACTCGAGGCCCGCCACAGATACGCAGTATTTT. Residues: CASSYSRPATDTQYF.

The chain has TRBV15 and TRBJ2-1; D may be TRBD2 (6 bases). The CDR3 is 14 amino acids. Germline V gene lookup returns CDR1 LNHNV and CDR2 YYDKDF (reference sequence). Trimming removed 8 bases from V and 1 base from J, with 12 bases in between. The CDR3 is CATLMGGSYNEQFF. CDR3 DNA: TGTGCCACCTTAATGGGGGGATCCTACAATGAGCAGTTCTTC.

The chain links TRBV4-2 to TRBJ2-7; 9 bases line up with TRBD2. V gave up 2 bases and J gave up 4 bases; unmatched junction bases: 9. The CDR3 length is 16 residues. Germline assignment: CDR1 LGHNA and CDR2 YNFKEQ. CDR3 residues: CASSQSAGGPPYEQYF. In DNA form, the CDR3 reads TGTGCCAGCAGCCAAAGCGCGGGGGGGCCCCCTTACGAGCAGTACTTC.

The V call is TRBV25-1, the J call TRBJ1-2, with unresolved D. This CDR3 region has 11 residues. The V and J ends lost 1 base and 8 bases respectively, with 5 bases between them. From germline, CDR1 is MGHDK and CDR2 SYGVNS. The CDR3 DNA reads TGTGCCAGCAGTGAATTAGGAGGCTACACCTTC. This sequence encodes CASSELGGYTF.

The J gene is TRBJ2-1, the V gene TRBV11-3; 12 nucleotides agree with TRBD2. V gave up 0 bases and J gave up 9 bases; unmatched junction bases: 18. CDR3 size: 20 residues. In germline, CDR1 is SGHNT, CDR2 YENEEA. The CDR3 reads CASSLDSRAGLAGGLSEQFF. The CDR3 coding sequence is TGTGCCAGCAGCTTAGATTCTAGGGCGGGTCTAGCGGGGGGGCTTAGTGAGCAGTTCTTC.

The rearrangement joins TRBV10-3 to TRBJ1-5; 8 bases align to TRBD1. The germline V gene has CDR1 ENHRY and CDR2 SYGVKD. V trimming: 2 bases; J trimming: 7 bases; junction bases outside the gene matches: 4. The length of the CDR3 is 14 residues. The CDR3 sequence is CAISEGQGPQPQHF. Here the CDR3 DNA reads TGTGCCATCAGTGAGGGACAGGGACCACAGCCCCAGCATTTT.

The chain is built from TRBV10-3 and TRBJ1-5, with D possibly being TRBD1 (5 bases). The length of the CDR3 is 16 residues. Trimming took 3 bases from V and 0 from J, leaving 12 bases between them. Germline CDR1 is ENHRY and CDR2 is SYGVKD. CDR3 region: CAISDPGRRSNQPQHF. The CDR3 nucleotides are TGTGCCATCAGTGACCCGGGACGGCGTAGCAATCAGCCCCAGCATTTT.

The CDR3 sequence is CASSLDETQYF. In DNA form, the CDR3 reads TGTGCCAGCAGCTTGGATGAGACCCAGTACTTC. This chain joins TRBV5-5 and TRBJ2-5; D remains ambiguous. This CDR3 contains 11 residues. With 0 bases removed from V and 5 bases from J, the gap between germline ends came to 2 bases. Germline CDR1 SGHKS, CDR2 YYEKEE (reference sequence).

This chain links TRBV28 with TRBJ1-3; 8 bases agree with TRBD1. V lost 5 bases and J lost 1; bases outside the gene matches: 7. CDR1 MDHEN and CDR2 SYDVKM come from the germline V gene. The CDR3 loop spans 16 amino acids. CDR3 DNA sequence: TGTGCCAGCAGTCCCACTAGGACAGGGTCTGGAAACACCATATATTTT. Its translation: CASSPTRTGSGNTIYF.

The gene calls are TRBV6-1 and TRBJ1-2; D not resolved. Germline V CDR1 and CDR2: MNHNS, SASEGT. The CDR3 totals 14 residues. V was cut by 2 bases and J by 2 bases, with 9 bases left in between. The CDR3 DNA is TGTGCCAGCAGTGAAAGCTTTTCCAACTATGGCTACACCTTC. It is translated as CASSESFSNYGYTF.

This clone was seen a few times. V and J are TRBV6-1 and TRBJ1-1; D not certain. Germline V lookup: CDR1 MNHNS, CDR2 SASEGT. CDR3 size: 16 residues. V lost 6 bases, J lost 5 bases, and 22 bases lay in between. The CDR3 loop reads CASSETRRGMGTEAFF. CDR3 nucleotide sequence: TGTGCCAGCAGCGAAACTCGACGGGGTATGGGGACTGAAGCTTTCTTT.

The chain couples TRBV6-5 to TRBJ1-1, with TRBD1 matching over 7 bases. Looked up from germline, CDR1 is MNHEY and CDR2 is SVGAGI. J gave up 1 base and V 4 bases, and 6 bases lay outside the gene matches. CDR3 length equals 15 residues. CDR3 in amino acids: CASSSYRGQNTEAFF. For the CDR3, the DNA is TGTGCCAGCAGTTCGTACAGGGGTCAGAACACTGAAGCTTTCTTT.

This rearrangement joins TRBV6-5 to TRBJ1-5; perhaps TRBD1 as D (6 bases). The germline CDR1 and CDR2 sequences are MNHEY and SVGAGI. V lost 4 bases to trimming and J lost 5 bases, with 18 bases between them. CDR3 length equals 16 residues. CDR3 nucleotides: TGTGCCAGCAGTTCCGCGCCCAGGGGCCTTCATCAGCCCCAGCATTTT. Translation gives CASSSAPRGLHQPQHF.